A single sample gave rise to the 15 T cell receptor beta chains below, sequenced in a study of cytomegalovirus exposure and HLA in healthy donors. Vbeta (60) and Jbeta (13) primers were used in the PCR. Assay used: immunoSEQ multiplex PCR; TCRdb lists only in-frame clones, some missing. The sample contains approximately 150,000 clones, about 79% of which appear only once. Sample: PBMCs. The origin of the receptors is a male donor in good health and CMV-seronegative.

The CDR3 reads CASPKTQVLDTQYF. The CDR3 bases are TGTGCCAGCCCGAAGACCCAGGTTTTGGATACGCAGTATTTT. The chain joins TRBV7-2 to TRBJ2-3, with no clear D. Looked up from germline, CDR1 is SGHTA and CDR2 is FQGNSA. There are 14 residues in the CDR3. Trimming pared 8 bases from V and 6 bases from J, leaving 18 bases between.

The V gene is TRBV30, the J gene TRBJ1-6, with a tentative D call TRBD1 (6 bases). The germline CDR1 and CDR2 sequences are GTSNPN and SVGIG (reference sequence). Trimming left V 1 base short and J 9 bases short, with 13 bases between. The CDR3 totals 14 residues. The CDR3 protein is CAWSAGTTGSPLHF. The CDR3 DNA reads TGTGCCTGGAGTGCCGGGACAACTGGTTCACCCCTCCACTTT.

This clone was picked up a small number of times. The chain employs TRBV5-1 and TRBJ1-5; the D gene is possibly TRBD1 (5 bases). The CDR3 extends over 14 amino acids. V was trimmed by 4 bases and J by 2 bases, leaving 10 bases between them. CDR1 SGHRS and CDR2 YFSETQ come from the germline V gene. The CDR3 DNA reads as TGCGCCAGCAGCCCGGGGGGGGGCAATCAGCCCCAGCATTTT. It specifies CASSPGGGNQPQHF.

CDR3 in DNA: TGTGCCAGCAGTGACTCGACTAGGGGCGACTACAATGAGCAGTTCTTC. Its protein product is CASSDSTRGDYNEQFF. J is TRBJ2-1 and V is TRBV6-4; the D gene is possibly TRBD2 (6 bases). Looked up from germline, CDR1 is MRHNA and CDR2 is SNTAGT. The V end was cut by 0 bases, the J end by 3 bases, with 12 bases between. The CDR3 totals 16 residues.

The chain recombines TRBV7-9 with TRBJ1-2, with D unresolved. CDR3 length: 12 amino acids. Germline V CDR1 and CDR2: SEHNR, FQNEAQ (reference sequence). V was shortened by 5 bases and J by 6 bases, with 10 bases between the two germline ends. DNA of the CDR3: TGTGCCAGCAGCCCGACAATCAATGGCTACACCTTC. This gives the protein CASSPTINGYTF.

This chain joins TRBV5-6 and TRBJ2-1; perhaps TRBD2 as D (5 bases). There are 15 residues in the CDR3. Deletions cut 2 bases from V and 0 bases from J, with 9 bases between. Germline lookup yields CDR1 SGHDT and CDR2 YYEEEE. CDR3 amino acids: CASSFVGSSYNEQFF. In DNA, the CDR3 is TGTGCCAGCAGCTTTGTTGGGAGCTCCTACAATGAGCAGTTCTTC.

The chain is built from TRBV7-9 and TRBJ2-5; perhaps TRBD1 as D (6 bases). Germline V gives CDR1 SEHNR, CDR2 FQNEAQ (reference sequence). With 2 bases removed from V and 2 bases from J, the gap between germline ends came to 15 bases. CDR3 length equals 16 residues. The CDR3 region has the DNA TGTGCCAGCAGCTTAAGTTGGGACATCTCTCAAGAGACCCAGTACTTC. It codes for CASSLSWDISQETQYF.

V gene TRBV11-3 combines with J gene TRBJ2-1, with a weak D call TRBD2 (7 bases). This CDR3 has 15 residues. Germline values: CDR1 SGHNT, CDR2 YENEEA. V lost 5 bases, J lost 2 bases, and 13 bases lay in between. CDR3 residues: CASSALGGPYNEQFF. Here the CDR3 DNA reads TGTGCCAGCAGCGCGCTCGGGGGGCCCTACAATGAGCAGTTCTTC.

This clone was counted a few times. The chain uses TRBV6-5 and TRBJ1-4, with D possibly TRBD1 on 5 matching bases. The CDR3 loop spans 16 amino acids. CDR1 MNHEY and CDR2 SVGAGI come from the germline V gene. V gave up 0 bases and J gave up 7 bases, with 15 bases separating them. CDR3 DNA: TGTGCCAGCAGTTACTCGAAGGCAGGGAATTCTGAAAAACTGTTTTTT. Residues: CASSYSKAGNSEKLFF.

J is TRBJ2-7 and V is TRBV6-5; 10 bases fit TRBD2. V was clipped by 2 bases and J by 2 bases; unmatched bases: 3. From germline, CDR1 is MNHEY and CDR2 SVGAGI. The CDR3 runs to 15 residues. The CDR3 spells CASSYGLAGAYEQYF. The DNA of the CDR3 is TGTGCCAGCAGTTACGGGCTAGCGGGGGCCTACGAGCAGTACTTC.

V gene TRBV7-9 combines with J gene TRBJ2-7; 9 bases match TRBD1. CDR1 and CDR2 (germline): SEHNR, FQNEAQ (reference sequence). Trimming removed 5 bases from V and 0 bases from J; junction bases left unmatched: 8. The CDR3 has 16 amino acids. CDR3 loop: CASSPGGTGSSYEQYF. CDR3 sequence (DNA): TGTGCCAGCAGCCCTGGGGGGACAGGGTCCTCCTACGAGCAGTACTTC.

This CDR3 reads CSVPRGVEAFF. As DNA, the CDR3 is TGCAGCGTTCCAAGGGGTGTTGAAGCTTTCTTT. The chain couples TRBV29-1 to TRBJ1-1; the D gene is possibly TRBD1 (5 bases). Trimming shortened V by 5 bases and J by 7 bases, and 11 bases separated the two germline ends. The germline V gene encodes CDR1 SQVTM and CDR2 ANQGSEA. This CDR3 contains 11 residues.

The chain uses TRBV7-9 and TRBJ2-7; 7 positions match TRBD1. The CDR3 has 15 residues. V trimming: 5 bases; J trimming: 6 bases; junction bases outside the gene matches: 13. Germline CDR1 and CDR2: SEHNR and FQNEAQ (reference sequence). Here the CDR3 DNA reads TGTGCCAGCAGCCGAGATGACAGGGACCGGCGCGAGCAGTACTTC. This codes for CASSRDDRDRREQYF.

J is TRBJ1-3 and V is TRBV7-9; 7 nucleotides match TRBD1. The CDR3 totals 16 residues. The junction had 8 bases not matched to a gene; V was cut back by 3 bases and J by 3 bases. CDR1 SEHNR and CDR2 FQNEAQ come from the germline V gene (reference sequence). For the CDR3, the DNA is TGTGCCAGCAGCTTTTTCGGGACAGTGAATGGAAACACCATATATTTT. It translates to CASSFFGTVNGNTIYF.

The J gene is TRBJ2-1, the V gene TRBV7-8; tentatively, D is TRBD2 (6 bases). Germline assignment: CDR1 SGHVS and CDR2 FQNEAQ. The germline V and J ends were trimmed by 8 bases and 9 bases, with 20 bases remaining between them. The CDR3 length is 14 residues. For the CDR3, the DNA is TGTGCCAGCTCCCGGGACTCACGACTACGTGAGCAGTTCTTC. It specifies CASSRDSRLREQFF.